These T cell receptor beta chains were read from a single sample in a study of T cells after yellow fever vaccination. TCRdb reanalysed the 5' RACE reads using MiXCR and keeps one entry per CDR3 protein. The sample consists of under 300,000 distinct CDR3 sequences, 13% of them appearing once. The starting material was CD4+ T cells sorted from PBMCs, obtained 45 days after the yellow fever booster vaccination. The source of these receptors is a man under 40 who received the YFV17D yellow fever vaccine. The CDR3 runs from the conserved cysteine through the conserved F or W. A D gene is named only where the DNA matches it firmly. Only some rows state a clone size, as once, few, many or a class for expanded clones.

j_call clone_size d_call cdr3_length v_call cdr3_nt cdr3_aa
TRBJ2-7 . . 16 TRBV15 TGTGCCACCAGCAGAGCCGGGGGCAGCAAGTCCTACGAGCAGTACTTC CATSRAGGSKSYEQYF
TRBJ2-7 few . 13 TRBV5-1 TGCGCCAGCAGCTTGGTTGACCCCTACGAGCAGTACTTC CASSLVDPYEQYF
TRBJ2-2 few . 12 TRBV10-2 TGCGCCAGCAGAGAAGGGGGGGGGGAGCTGTTTTTT CASREGGGELFF
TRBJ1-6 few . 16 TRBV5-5 TGTGCCAGCAGCTTGGAGTCGGACTCCTATAATTCACCCCTCCACTTT CASSLESDSYNSPLHF
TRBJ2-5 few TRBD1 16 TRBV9 TGTGCCAGCAGCCCCGAGGGACAGGGGAAAGGAGAGACCCAGTACTTC CASSPEGQGKGETQYF
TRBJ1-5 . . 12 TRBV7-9 TGTGCCAGCAGCTTAGGGGATCAGCCCCAGCATTTT CASSLGDQPQHF
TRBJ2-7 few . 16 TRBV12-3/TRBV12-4 TGTGCCAGCAGTTTCCACGTACTAGGGGGTTTTCGCGAGCAGTACTTC CASSFHVLGGFREQYF
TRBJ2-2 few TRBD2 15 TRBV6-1 TGTGCCAGCAGAAAACCGGGACTAGAGAGCGGGGAGCTGTTTTTT CASRKPGLESGELFF
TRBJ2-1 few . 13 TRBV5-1 TGCGCCAGCATCGCAGCTAGTGGCAATGAGCAGTTCTTC CASIAASGNEQFF
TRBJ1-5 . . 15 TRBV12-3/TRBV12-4 TGTGCCAGCAGTTTAGCCCAGGGAGGAAGTCAGCCCCAGCATTTT CASSLAQGGSQPQHF
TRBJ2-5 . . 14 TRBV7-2 TGTGCCAGCAGCCCCGACAGGTGGGGGGAGACCCAGTACTTC CASSPDRWGETQYF
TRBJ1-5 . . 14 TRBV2 TGTGCCAGCAGACAGGGAAATAGCAATCAGCCCCAGCATTTT CASRQGNSNQPQHF
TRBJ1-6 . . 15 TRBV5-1 TGCGCCAGCAGCTTGGACAGCTCCTATAATTCACCCCTCCACTTT CASSLDSSYNSPLHF
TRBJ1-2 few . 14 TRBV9 TGTGCCAGCAGCGGACGGACAGTCAACTATGGCTACACCTTC CASSGRTVNYGYTF
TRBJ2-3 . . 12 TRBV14 TGTGCCAGCAGCCAGGTCGTTTATACGCAGTATTTT CASSQVVYTQYF
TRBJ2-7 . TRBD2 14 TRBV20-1 TGCAGTGTACCTCAACGACTAGCGGGAGCCGAGCAGTACTTC CSVPQRLAGAEQYF
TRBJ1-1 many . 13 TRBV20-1 TGCAGTGCTCGCCGGGACACCTACACTGAAGCTTTCTTT CSARRDTYTEAFF